These T cell receptor beta chains were read from a single sample in a study of T-cell memory formation after mild COVID-19. TCRdb reprocessed the 5' RACE reads via MiXCR and lists one record per CDR3 protein. The sample lists fewer than 700,000 distinct CDR3 sequences, about 20% occurring once. The sequenced sample was PBMCs or a T cell subset sorted from them (not recorded which). These receptors came from an adult woman who had mild COVID-19 (a few samples of this study predate the infection). Cell type and time point are not known. The CDR3 runs from the conserved cysteine through the conserved F or W.

>TRBJ1-1|TRBV10-3
CAINWQGNTEAFF
>TRBJ2-6|TRBV3-1
CASSRSSGANVLTF
>TRBJ1-6|TRBV10-3
CAPSRGVDNSPLHF
>TRBJ1-1|TRBV5-1
CASSYGTVNMNTEAFF
>TRBJ2-7|TRBV4-2
CASSQYPGLLNEQYF
>TRBJ2-1|TRBV5-1
CASSGRAGGRPRNNEQFF
>TRBJ2-1|TRBV12-3/TRBV12-4
CASSLEEGSSYNEQFF
>TRBJ2-3|TRBV15
CATSIPGRGTTDTQYF
>TRBJ2-1|TRBV4-1
CASSQVTGAFYNEQFF
>TRBJ2-3|TRBV5-1
CASRSSGSPDTQYF
>TRBJ1-1|TRBV25-1
CASSDWDTEAFF
>TRBJ1-1|TRBV4-1
CASSQDLGGRGTEAFF
>TRBJ1-6|TRBV7-9
CASSILTAGAGALHF
>TRBJ2-2|TRBV7-8
CASSRISSGSNTGELFF
>TRBJ2-1|TRBV7-2
CASSFRKTRDSYNEQFF